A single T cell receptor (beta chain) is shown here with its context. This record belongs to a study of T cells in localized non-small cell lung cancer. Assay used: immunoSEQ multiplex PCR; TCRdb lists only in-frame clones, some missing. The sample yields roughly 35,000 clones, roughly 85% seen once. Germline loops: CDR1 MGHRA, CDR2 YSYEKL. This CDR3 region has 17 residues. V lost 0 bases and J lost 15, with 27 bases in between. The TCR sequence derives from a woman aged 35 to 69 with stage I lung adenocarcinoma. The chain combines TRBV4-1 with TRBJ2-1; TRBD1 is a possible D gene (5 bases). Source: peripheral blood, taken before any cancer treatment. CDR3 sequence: CASSQDELKGPIRIRFF. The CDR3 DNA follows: TGCGCCAGCAGCCAAGACGAATTGAAGGGGCCGATAAGGATTCGGTTCTTC.